One sample yielded the 28 T cell receptor beta chains listed below, sequenced in a study of T-cell reconstitution after alpha-beta-depleted transplantation in children. The library targeted TCRbeta and was prepared with unique molecular identifiers. MiXCR, applied by TCRdb to the PCR reads, yields one record per CDR3 protein. The data contain approximately 520,000 distinct CDR3 sequences, about an eighth of them singletons. Sequences were derived from PBMCs, mostly from graft donor cells, sampled 180 days after TCRalphabeta/CD19-depleted stem cell transplant. The receptors come from a female patient aged 2-10 years who had a stem cell transplant for aplastic anemia, so the T cells may come from the graft donor.

This clonotype was picked up a small number of times. V gene TRBV15 combines with J gene TRBJ1-2, with TRBD1 matching 8 bases. Trimming at V came to 1 base and at J to 10 bases, leaving 8 bases not matched to a gene. The CDR3 has 14 residues. CDR1 and CDR2 from the germline V gene are LNHNV and YYDKDF (reference sequence). CDR3 sequence (DNA): TGTGCCACCAGCAGAGTGGACAGGGCCGACGACTACACCTTC. Protein product: CATSRVDRADDYTF.

This clonotype was seen a handful of times. The genes are TRBV7-2 and TRBJ1-4, with a tentative D call TRBD1 (5 bases). Germline V gene lookup returns CDR1 SGHTA and CDR2 FQGNSA. Deletions cut 6 bases from V and 7 bases from J, with 21 bases between. The CDR3 spans 16 residues. In nucleotides, the CDR3 is TGTGCCAGCAGTAGTCGCAGGGACCTACTACCTGAAAAACTGTTTTTT. Protein product: CASSSRRDLLPEKLFF.

This clonotype came up once. V gene TRBV6-2 or TRBV6-3 combines with J gene TRBJ2-1, with D tentatively TRBD1 (5 bases). Germline assignment: CDR1 MNHEY and CDR2 SVGEGT. This CDR3 is 14 amino acids long. Trimming shortened V by 2 bases and J by 3 bases, and 8 bases separated the two germline ends. CDR3 in amino acids: CASSYAGYYNEQFF. The CDR3 DNA sequence: TGTGCCAGCAGTTACGCAGGGTACTACAATGAGCAGTTCTTC.

This clonotype has ten or more counts. The V call is TRBV5-1, the J call TRBJ2-1, with D maybe TRBD2 (5 bases). Trimming left V 4 bases short and J 6 bases short, with 20 bases between. This CDR3 is built from 16 residues. The germline V gene has CDR1 SGHRS and CDR2 YFSETQ. The CDR3 coding sequence is TGCGCCAGCAGCCCTGTAGTGACTACTCACTTCAATGAGCAGTTCTTC. It specifies CASSPVVTTHFNEQFF.

This clonotype was seen a handful of times. This chain connects TRBV7-9 to TRBJ1-1; no firm D call. This CDR3 has 15 amino acids. V was shortened by 0 bases and J by 1 base, with 9 bases between the two germline ends. CDR1 is SEHNR, CDR2 FQNEAQ, per germline (reference sequence). CDR3 nucleotide sequence: TGTGCCAGCAGCTTAGCGAAGGGCTGGAACACTGAAGCTTTCTTT. Translating gives CASSLAKGWNTEAFF.

This clonotype was detected a few times. The J gene is TRBJ2-5, the V gene TRBV20-1; 7 bases line up with TRBD2. This CDR3 has 14 amino acids. Germline V gene sequence: CDR1 DFQATT, CDR2 SNEGSKA (reference sequence). Losses at the gene ends were 4 bases for V and 4 bases for J; bases not matched to a gene: 9. The CDR3 nucleotides are TGCAGTGCTATTGCGGGAGATGTCGGAGAGACCCAGTACTTC. Its translation: CSAIAGDVGETQYF.

As regards this clonotype: One end of the junction does not line up with germline, which may come from a read error. J is TRBJ2-7 and V is TRBV18, with a possible D match to TRBD2 (6 bases). CDR3 size: 13 residues. Per the germline V gene, CDR1 is KGHSH and CDR2 is LQKENI. CDR3 DNA: TGTGCCAGCTCACCAGGGGACGGCCCGGGAGAGTCCTTC. This encodes CASSPGDGPGESF.

In its sample, this clonotype was seen a few times. The rearrangement uses TRBV14 and TRBJ2-5; 7 bases align to TRBD2. With V trimmed by 4 bases and J by 3 bases, 14 bases remained unmatched. The CDR3 is 17 amino acids. Germline CDR1 SGHDN, CDR2 FVKESK. CDR3 nucleotides: TGTGCCAGCAGCCTCTCCCTGGGCGGGGGTCGAAAAGAGACCCAGTACTTC. It yields the protein CASSLSLGGGRKETQYF. The entire variable domain, with the rest obtained from reference TRBV14 and TRBJ2-5, is as follows: EAGVTQFPSHSVIEKGQTVTLRCDPISGHDNLYWYRRVMGKEIKFLLHFVKESKQDESGMPNNRFLAERTGGTYSTLKVQPAELEDSGVYFCASSLSLGGGRKETQYFGPGTRLLVL.

V usage is TRBV5-8 and J usage is TRBJ2-5, with TRBD2 identical over 7 bases. The V gene's germline CDR1 is SGHTS and CDR2 YDEGEE. With 0 bases clipped from V and 4 bases from J, the junction kept 6 bases outside the gene matches. This CDR3 contains 15 residues. The CDR3 DNA sequence: TGTGCCAGCAGCTTGGGGACTAGGGGATTAGAGACCCAGTACTTC. Translated, it gives CASSLGTRGLETQYF.

V gene TRBV7-2 combines with J gene TRBJ2-5; 7 bases line up with TRBD1. The V gene end was trimmed by 5 bases and the J gene end by 2 bases; junction bases not matched to a gene: 14. Germline values: CDR1 SGHTA, CDR2 FQGNSA. This CDR3 spans 17 amino acids. The CDR3 region is CASSAPVTGRRQETQYF. CDR3 DNA sequence: TGTGCCAGCAGCGCCCCCGTGACAGGGAGACGGCAAGAGACCCAGTACTTC.

This clonotype was counted between two and nine times. V usage is TRBV2 and J usage is TRBJ2-7; 8 bases align to TRBD1. This CDR3 is 14 amino acids long. V lost 4 bases to trimming and J lost 2 bases; unmatched junction nucleotides: 4. CDR1 and CDR2 (germline): SNHLY, FYNNEI. This CDR3 reads CASSAKTGAYEQYF. CDR3 DNA: TGTGCCAGCAGTGCAAAGACAGGGGCCTACGAGCAGTACTTC. Together with reference TRBV2 and TRBJ2-7, the CDR3 gives the full variable domain: EPEVTQTPSHQVTQMGQEVILRCVPISNHLYFYWYRQILGQKVEFLVSFYNNEISEKSEIFDDQFSVERPDGSNFTLKIRSTKLEDSAMYFCASSAKTGAYEQYFGPGTRLTVT.

This clonotype has a count of ten or more. The chain carries TRBV28 and TRBJ1-5, with D tentatively TRBD1 (5 bases). The germline V gene has CDR1 MDHEN and CDR2 SYDVKM. V was cut by 3 bases and J by 6 bases, with 12 bases left in between. This CDR3 is 14 amino acids long. In DNA form, the CDR3 reads TGTGCCAGCAGTTTCAATCCAGGGATTCAGCCCCAGCATTTT. The encoded protein is CASSFNPGIQPQHF.

V gene TRBV12-3 or TRBV12-4 combines with J gene TRBJ1-2; 9 positions agree with TRBD1. Trimming at V came to 7 bases and at J to 4 bases, leaving 10 bases not matched to a gene. The CDR3 has 15 residues. CDR3 DNA sequence: TGTGCCAGCAAAGAACCCACGGGACAGGGCTATGGCTACACCTTC. It translates to CASKEPTGQGYGYTF.

The chain couples TRBV6-2 or TRBV6-3 to TRBJ2-1; D gene unclear. The germline gives CDR1 MNHEY, CDR2 SVGEGT. This CDR3 spans 17 amino acids. V lost 6 bases and J 0 bases, leaving 18 bases between the germline ends. In nucleotides, the CDR3 is TGTGCCAGCAGCCCCCCCCCTAGACCCCTCTCCTACAATGAGCAGTTCTTC. Its translation is CASSPPPRPLSYNEQFF.

The chain combines TRBV5-1 with TRBJ1-5; weak D call: TRBD1 (6 bases). Trimming pared 0 bases from V and 5 bases from J, leaving 12 bases between. CDR1 and CDR2 from the germline V gene are SGHRS and YFSETQ. The CDR3 contains 15 residues. The CDR3 loop reads CASSLVGQQYQPQHF. The DNA for the CDR3 is TGCGCCAGCAGCTTGGTAGGACAGCAATATCAGCCCCAGCATTTT.

This clonotype came up a few times. The chain employs TRBV6-2 or TRBV6-3 and TRBJ2-7; TRBD1 aligns across 7 bases. The V segment lost 9 bases and the J segment 5 bases; nucleotides outside the gene matches: 10. Looked up from germline, CDR1 is MNHEY and CDR2 is SVGEGT. This CDR3 has 13 residues. The CDR3 region is CARDDRDANEQYV. The CDR3 nucleotides are TGTGCCAGAGACGACAGGGACGCAAACGAGCAGTACGTC.

In this sample, this clonotype turned up many times. This chain connects TRBV20-1 to TRBJ2-5; no clear D. Looked up from germline, CDR1 is DFQATT and CDR2 is SNEGSKA (reference sequence). This CDR3 contains 14 residues. V was trimmed by 5 bases and J by 3 bases, leaving 16 bases between them. The CDR3 DNA reads as TGCAGTGCTCGCGACTGGCTAGTAAAAGAGACCCAGTACTTC. Protein product: CSARDWLVKETQYF.

The V call is TRBV12-3 or TRBV12-4, the J call TRBJ2-1; TRBD2 is a possible D gene (5 bases). The ends were cut back, 3 bases at V and 9 bases at J, with 15 bases in the middle. The CDR3 covers 14 residues. CDR3: CASSLGVRSGEQFF. CDR3 DNA sequence: TGTGCCAGCAGTTTGGGAGTCCGGAGTGGTGAGCAGTTCTTC.

This sequence joins TRBV7-2 and TRBJ1-1; D might be TRBD1 (5 bases). Trimming cost V 1 base and J 2 bases, with 14 bases left between them. CDR3 length: 16 amino acids. Germline V CDR1 and CDR2: SGHTA, FQGNSA. CDR3 amino acids: CASSLDLGRVNTEAFF. CDR3 in DNA: TGTGCCAGCAGCTTAGACTTGGGGCGAGTAAACACTGAAGCTTTCTTT.

This chain links TRBV5-1 with TRBJ2-7; the match to TRBD1 covers 9 bases. The CDR3 totals 15 residues. CDR1 and CDR2 (germline): SGHRS, YFSETQ. After removal of 4 bases from V and 3 bases from J, the junction contained 8 bases not matched to a gene. For the CDR3, the DNA is TGCGCCAGCAGCCCGGGACAGGGAGGAATCTACGAGCAGTACTTC. It yields the protein CASSPGQGGIYEQYF.

This clonotype occurred a few times. V and J are TRBV7-9 and TRBJ2-1, with 11 bases matching TRBD1. This CDR3 is built from 15 residues. Trimming removed 7 bases from V and 8 bases from J; junction bases left unmatched: 10. Germline-derived CDR1 and CDR2 are SEHNR and FQNEAQ (reference sequence). The CDR3 DNA reads TGTGCCAGCACCTTGGGACAGGGGGTGGCCGATGAGCAGTTCTTC. This translates into CASTLGQGVADEQFF.

This clonotype was seen a handful of times. V usage is TRBV4-2 and J usage is TRBJ1-5; 7 bases are a match to TRBD1. With 2 bases clipped from V and 4 bases from J, the junction kept 5 bases outside the gene matches. Germline values: CDR1 LGHNA, CDR2 YNFKEQ. The CDR3 extends over 15 amino acids. The CDR3 DNA reads as TGTGCCAGCAGCCAAAGCGGGACAGATAATCAGCCCCAGCATTTT. It is translated as CASSQSGTDNQPQHF.

This clonotype came up many times. The rearrangement uses TRBV20-1 and TRBJ2-1; TRBD2 matches 8 bases. The CDR3 loop spans 14 amino acids. V shed 5 bases and J 4 bases; nucleotides not matched to a gene: 7. Looked up from germline, CDR1 is DFQATT and CDR2 is SNEGSKA (reference sequence). The CDR3 bases are TGCAGTGCTTCTTCTAGCGGGCATTACAATGAGCAGTTCTTC. It yields the protein CSASSSGHYNEQFF.

This clonotype has ten or more counts. V and J are TRBV7-9 and TRBJ1-2; D is uncertain. The V gene lost 5 bases and the J gene lost 4 bases, with 14 bases spanning the gap. This CDR3 is 14 amino acids long. Germline V gene lookup returns CDR1 SEHNR and CDR2 FQNEAQ (reference sequence). In DNA form, the CDR3 reads TGTGCCAGCAGCCTATTAGCAGGCCCCTATGGCTACACCTTC. Its protein is CASSLLAGPYGYTF. Full variable domain (remainder filled in from reference TRBV7-9 and TRBJ1-2): DTGVSQNPRHKITKRGQNVTFRCDPISEHNRLYWYRQTLGQGPEFLTYFQNEAQLEKSRLLSDRFSAERPKGSFSTLEIQRTEQGDSAMYLCASSLLAGPYGYTFGSGTRLTVV.

This chain uses TRBV9 with TRBJ2-2; 7 positions agree with TRBD1. There are 17 residues in the CDR3. Germline V lookup: CDR1 SGDLS, CDR2 YYNGEE. V shed 0 bases and J 0 bases; nucleotides not matched to a gene: 5. CDR3 residues: CASSVAGTEPNTGELFF. In DNA form, the CDR3 reads TGTGCCAGCAGCGTAGCCGGGACAGAACCGAACACCGGGGAGCTGTTTTTT. The full variable domain, its missing parts supplied by reference TRBV9 and TRBJ2-2, is DSGVTQTPKHLITATGQRVTLRCSPRSGDLSVYWYQQSLDQGLQFLIQYYNGEERAKGNILERFSAQQFPDLHSELNLSSLELGDSALYFCASSVAGTEPNTGELFFGEGSRLTVL.

The rearrangement links TRBV12-5 to TRBJ2-2, with D perhaps assigned TRBD1 or TRBD2 (6 bases each). Germline-derived CDR1 and CDR2 are LGHNT and FRNRAP. The CDR3 is 15 amino acids. V lost 6 bases, J lost 0 bases, and 11 bases lay in between. The CDR3, as DNA: TGTGCTAGTGGAGTCGGGGGCTCGAACACCGGGGAGCTGTTTTTT. It codes for CASGVGGSNTGELFF.

This clonotype has at least ten counts. The J gene is TRBJ2-7, the V gene TRBV4-2; 13 bases are a match to TRBD2. V shed 4 bases, J shed 5 bases, and the junction held 5 bases outside the gene matches. Germline lookup yields CDR1 LGHNA and CDR2 YNFKEQ. The CDR3 consists of 15 residues. CDR3 nucleotides: TGTGCCAGCAGCCCCAGACTAGCGGGAGGCCACGAGCAGTACTTC. Encoded protein: CASSPRLAGGHEQYF.

This clonotype has ten or more counts. The V gene is TRBV28, the J gene TRBJ2-7; D perhaps matches TRBD1 (6 bases). CDR3 length equals 14 residues. CDR1 MDHEN and CDR2 SYDVKM come from the germline V gene. V dropped 7 bases and J dropped 4 bases, with 17 bases sitting between them. CDR3 DNA: TGTGCCAGCACTACAGGGCCCGGACTTTACGAGCAGTACTTC. Translated: CASTTGPGLYEQYF. Drawing the rest from reference TRBV28 and TRBJ2-7, the complete variable domain is DVKVTQSSRYLVKRTGEKVFLECVQDMDHENMFWYRQDPGLGLRLIYFSYDVKMKEKGDIPEGYSVSREKKERFSLILESASTNQTSMYLCASTTGPGLYEQYFGPGTRLTVT.